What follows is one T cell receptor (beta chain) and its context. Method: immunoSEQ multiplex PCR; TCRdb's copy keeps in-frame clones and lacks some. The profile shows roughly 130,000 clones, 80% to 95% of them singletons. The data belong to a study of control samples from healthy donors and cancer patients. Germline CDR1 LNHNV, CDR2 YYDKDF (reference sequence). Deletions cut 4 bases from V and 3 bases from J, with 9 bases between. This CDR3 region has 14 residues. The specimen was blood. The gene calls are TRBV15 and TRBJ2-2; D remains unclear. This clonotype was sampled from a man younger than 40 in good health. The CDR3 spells CATSMGWDTGELFF. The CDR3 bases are TGTGCCACCAGCATGGGGTGGGACACCGGGGAGCTGTTTTTT.